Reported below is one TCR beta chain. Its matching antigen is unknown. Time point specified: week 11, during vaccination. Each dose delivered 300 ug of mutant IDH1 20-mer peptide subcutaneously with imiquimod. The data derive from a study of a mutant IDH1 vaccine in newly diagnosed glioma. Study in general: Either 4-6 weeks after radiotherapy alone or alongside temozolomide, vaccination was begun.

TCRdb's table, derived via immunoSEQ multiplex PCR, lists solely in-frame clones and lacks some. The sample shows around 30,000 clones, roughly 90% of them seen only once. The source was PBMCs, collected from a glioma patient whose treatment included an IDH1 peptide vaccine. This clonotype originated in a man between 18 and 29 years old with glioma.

CDR3 nucleotides: TGTGCCAGCAGTTACGGGAGACAGGGGAATGGCTACACCTTC. This encodes CASSYGRQGNGYTF. The V and J genes are TRBV6-6 and TRBJ1-2; 8 bases match TRBD1. The length of the CDR3 is 14 residues. V trimming: 2 bases; J trimming: 6 bases; junction bases outside the gene matches: 5. The germline CDR1 and CDR2 sequences are MNHNY and SVGAGI (reference sequence).